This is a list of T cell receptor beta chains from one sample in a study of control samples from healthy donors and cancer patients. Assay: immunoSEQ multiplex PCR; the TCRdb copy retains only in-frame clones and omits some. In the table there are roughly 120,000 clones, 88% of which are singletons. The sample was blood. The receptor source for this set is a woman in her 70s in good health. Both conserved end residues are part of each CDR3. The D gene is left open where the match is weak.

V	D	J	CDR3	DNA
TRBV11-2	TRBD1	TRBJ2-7	CASSLGGQVSGEQYF	TGTGCCAGCAGCTTAGGGGGACAGGTTTCGGGCGAGCAGTACTTC
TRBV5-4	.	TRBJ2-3	CASSVAPGDYSTDTQYF	TGTGCCAGCAGCGTCGCCCCAGGGGACTATAGCACAGATACGCAGTATTTT
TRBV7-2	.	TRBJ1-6	CASSLGGTSPLHF	TGTGCCAGCAGCTTAGGAGGGACTTCACCCCTCCACTTT
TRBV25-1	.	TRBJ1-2	CASSENTRVGGYTF	TGTGCCAGCAGTGAGAATACGCGCGTTGGTGGCTACACCTTC
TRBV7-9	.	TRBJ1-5	CASKEGSDQPQHF	TGTGCCAGCAAAGAAGGGTCAGATCAGCCCCAGCATTTT
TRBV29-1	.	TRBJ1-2	CSGTGTDYGYTF	TGCAGCGGCACCGGGACGGACTATGGCTACACCTTC
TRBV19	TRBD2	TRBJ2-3	CASSTTGLAPLLDTQYF	TGTGCCAGTAGTACAACGGGACTAGCCCCACTTTTGGATACGCAGTATTTT
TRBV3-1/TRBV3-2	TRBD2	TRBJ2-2	CASSPGLAGAQGYGELFF	TGTGCCAGCAGCCCTGGACTAGCGGGGGCCCAGGGTTACGGGGAGCTGTTTTTT
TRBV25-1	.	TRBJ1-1	CASSAGSEAFF	TGTGCCAGCAGTGCAGGGTCTGAAGCTTTCTTT
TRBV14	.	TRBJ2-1	CASSQGPYNEQFF	TGTGCCAGCAGCCAAGGCCCCTACAATGAGCAGTTCTTC
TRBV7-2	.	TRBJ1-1	CASSIRGIKDTEAFF	TGTGCCAGCAGCATACGAGGGATCAAGGACACTGAAGCTTTCTTT
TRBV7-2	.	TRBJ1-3	CASSVDRDNSGNTIYF	TGTGCCAGCAGCGTTGACCGGGACAACTCTGGAAACACCATATATTTT
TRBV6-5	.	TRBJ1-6	CASSYEGQDNSPLHF	TGTGCCAGCAGTTACGAGGGGCAGGATAATTCACCCCTCCACTTT
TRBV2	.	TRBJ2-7	CASNSWTDYEQYF	TGTGCCAGCAATAGTTGGACGGACTACGAGCAGTACTTC
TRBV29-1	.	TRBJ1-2	CSVDGFLVNYGYTF	TGCAGCGTTGATGGTTTTTTGGTGAACTATGGCTACACCTTC
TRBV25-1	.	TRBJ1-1	CASSEPSGDTEAFF	TGTGCCAGCAGTGAACCCTCAGGGGACACTGAAGCTTTCTTT
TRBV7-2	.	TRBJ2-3	CASSLDTDTQYF	TGTGCCAGCAGCCTCGACACAGATACGCAGTATTTT
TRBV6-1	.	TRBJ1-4	CASSEVSGSKEKLFF	TGTGCCAGCAGTGAAGTTTCTGGCAGTAAGGAAAAACTGTTTTTT
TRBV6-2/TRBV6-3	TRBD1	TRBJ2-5	CASSSRDRGLETQYF	TGTGCCAGCAGTTCCCGGGACAGGGGTTTAGAGACCCAGTACTTC
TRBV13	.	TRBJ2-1	CASSPYNEQFF	TGTGCCAGCAGTCCATACAATGAGCAGTTCTTC
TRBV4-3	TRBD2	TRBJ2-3	CASSQDLAGGTDTQYF	TGCGCCAGCAGCCAAGATCTTGCGGGGGGAACCGATACGCAGTATTTT
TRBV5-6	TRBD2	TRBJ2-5	CASSTGLAQETQYF	TGTGCCAGCAGCACCGGACTAGCGCAAGAGACCCAGTACTTC
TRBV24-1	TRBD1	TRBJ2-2	CATSDETGQGRTGELFF	TGTGCCACCAGTGACGAAACGGGACAGGGGCGCACCGGGGAGCTGTTTTTT
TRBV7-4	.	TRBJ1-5	CASSLLQRVTYGFQDQPQHF	TGTGCCAGCAGCTTACTCCAACGTGTTACATACGGGTTTCAAGATCAGCCCCAGCATTTT
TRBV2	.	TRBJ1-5	CASRPTGGSGQPQHF	TGTGCCAGCAGACCCACCGGGGGGTCTGGCCAGCCCCAGCATTTT